The 26 T cell receptor beta chains presented below share a single source sample, sequenced in a study of cytomegalovirus exposure and HLA in healthy donors. Sequencing used immunoSEQ multiplex PCR; TCRdb keeps in-frame clones, though not all of them. The sample has under 150,000 clones; approximately 86% are singletons. The sequenced material came from PBMCs. The source of these receptors is a man between 18 and 35 years old in good health and CMV-seropositive.

The CDR3 DNA reads as TGCAGCGTGACCGGGACTAGCGGTAGTTACAATGAGCAGTTCTTC. This encodes CSVTGTSGSYNEQFF. The chain combines TRBV29-1 with TRBJ2-1; TRBD2 matches 11 bases. This CDR3 spans 15 amino acids. CDR1 SQVTM and CDR2 ANQGSEA come from the germline V gene. V dropped 6 bases and J dropped 4; count of bases not matched to a gene: 8.

V and J are TRBV7-8 and TRBJ2-5, with 7 bases identical to TRBD1. Looked up from germline, CDR1 is SGHVS and CDR2 is FQNEAQ. V lost 5 bases, J lost 2 bases, and 5 bases stayed unmatched. This CDR3 is 14 amino acids long. The CDR3 bases are TGTGCCAGCAGCGCTTTCAGGGGGCAAGAGACCCAGTACTTC. Its translation is CASSAFRGQETQYF.

The rearrangement links TRBV6-1 to TRBJ2-7, with D possibly TRBD2 on 6 matching bases. Trimming removed 7 bases from V and 3 bases from J, with 19 bases in between. CDR1 MNHNS and CDR2 SASEGT come from the germline V gene. This CDR3 is 15 amino acids long. The CDR3 reads CASINGAGRSYEQYF. The CDR3 region has the DNA TGTGCCAGCATCAACGGGGCGGGACGGAGCTACGAGCAGTACTTC.

This chain's CDR3 is CASSGGWDSLNEKLFF. CDR3 coding DNA: TGCGCCAGCTCGGGCGGCTGGGACAGCTTGAATGAAAAACTGTTTTTT. This chain connects TRBV5-1 to TRBJ1-4; 7 nucleotides line up with TRBD1. The trim removed 7 bases at V and 5 bases at J, leaving 14 bases unmatched. This CDR3 is 16 amino acids long. Germline V gives CDR1 SGHRS, CDR2 YFSETQ.

The rearrangement uses TRBV9 and TRBJ2-7; TRBD2 is a possible D gene (6 bases). The germline V gene has CDR1 SGDLS and CDR2 YYNGEE. The length of the CDR3 is 14 residues. Trimming removed 3 bases from V and 0 bases from J, with 10 bases in between. CDR3 region: CASSARGLSYEQYF. The CDR3 region has the DNA TGTGCCAGCAGCGCCCGGGGACTCTCCTACGAGCAGTACTTC.

The chain combines TRBV5-4 with TRBJ2-7, with TRBD2 identical over 10 bases. Per the germline V gene, CDR1 is SGHNT and CDR2 is YYREEE (reference sequence). V shed 3 bases, J shed 3 bases, and the junction held 6 bases outside the gene matches. There are 15 residues in the CDR3. Written as DNA, the CDR3 is TGTGCCAGCAGCTCCTACATAGCGGGAGGCTACGAGCAGTACTTC. Protein product: CASSSYIAGGYEQYF.

The chain combines TRBV6-5 with TRBJ1-4; 7 bases match TRBD1. Germline assignment: CDR1 MNHEY and CDR2 SVGAGI. The V and J ends lost 4 bases and 8 bases, in that order; junction bases with no gene match: 4. The CDR3 runs 13 residues. In DNA, the CDR3 is TGTGCCAGCAGTTTCCTGACAGGGGAAAAACTGTTTTTT. It specifies CASSFLTGEKLFF.

This clone was seen only once. The CDR3 here is CASSQQGTTEAFF. CDR3 bases: TGTGCCAGCAGCCAACAGGGTACCACTGAAGCTTTCTTT. The chain recombines TRBV13 with TRBJ1-1; TRBD1 might be the D (6 bases). Germline V CDR1 and CDR2: PRHDT, FYEKMQ (reference sequence). The V end was cut by 5 bases, the J end by 4 bases, with 11 bases between. The CDR3 consists of 13 residues.

The chain has TRBV9 and TRBJ2-7; D is possibly TRBD2 (5 bases). CDR1 is SGDLS, CDR2 YYNGEE, per germline. Trimming stripped 4 bases from V and 7 bases from J, with 12 bases between. CDR3 length: 12 residues. CDR3 region: CASSSAGGEQYF. The CDR3 nucleotides are TGTGCCAGCAGCAGCGCGGGTGGTGAGCAGTACTTC.

This clone was seen just once. The gene calls are TRBV2 and TRBJ2-3; perhaps TRBD2 as D (6 bases). CDR3 length equals 13 residues. The V gene's germline CDR1 is SNHLY and CDR2 FYNNEI. V was pared by 8 bases and J by 4 bases, with 13 bases between. The CDR3 reads CASGGSGPDTQYF. Here the CDR3 DNA reads TGTGCCAGCGGGGGGTCAGGCCCAGATACGCAGTATTTT.

V gene TRBV18 combines with J gene TRBJ2-1; 9 nucleotides agree with TRBD1. The length of the CDR3 is 15 residues. Germline V lookup: CDR1 KGHSH, CDR2 LQKENI. The V and J ends lost 6 bases and 6 bases, in that order; junction bases with no gene match: 9. The CDR3 loop is CASSPKGQGVNEQFF. The CDR3, as DNA: TGTGCCAGCTCTCCAAAGGGACAGGGTGTCAATGAGCAGTTCTTC.

The rearrangement uses TRBV5-1 and TRBJ1-2, with TRBD1 as a possible D gene (6 bases). Germline V gene data show CDR1 as SGHRS and CDR2 as YFSETQ. This CDR3 has 15 residues. The V gene lost 7 bases and the J gene lost 7 bases, with 23 bases spanning the gap. This CDR3 reads CASALSSGAPSGYTF. The CDR3 coding sequence is TGCGCCAGCGCCCTTTCGTCAGGGGCTCCAAGTGGCTACACCTTC.

V gene TRBV6-5 combines with J gene TRBJ2-7; weak D call: TRBD1 (6 bases). The CDR3 loop spans 12 amino acids. V was trimmed by 5 bases and J by 3 bases, leaving 8 bases between them. The germline V gene encodes CDR1 MNHEY and CDR2 SVGAGI. The CDR3 here is CASSADSYEQYF. CDR3 nucleotides: TGTGCCAGCAGTGCGGACAGCTACGAGCAGTACTTC.

This rearrangement joins TRBV19 to TRBJ1-5; D is unclear. Trimming shortened V by 8 bases and J by 5 bases, and 16 bases separated the two germline ends. The germline CDR1 and CDR2 sequences are LNHDA and SQIVND (reference sequence). The CDR3 length is 14 residues. Here the CDR3 DNA reads TGTGCCAGTGGAGACGACCGCCTCTATCAGCCCCAGCATTTT. Encoded protein: CASGDDRLYQPQHF.

The genes are TRBV5-4 and TRBJ2-1; 12 bases map to TRBD2. J was trimmed by 4 bases and V by 4 bases; bases with no gene match: 6. The CDR3 extends over 16 amino acids. Germline CDR1 reads SGHNT; CDR2 reads YYREEE (reference sequence). The CDR3 DNA follows: TGTGCCAGCAGCCCCCGGACTAGCGGGACTTACAATGAGCAGTTCTTC. It translates to CASSPRTSGTYNEQFF.

The chain joins TRBV6-5 to TRBJ1-2, with D maybe TRBD1 (5 bases). Germline V gives CDR1 MNHEY, CDR2 SVGAGI. The ends were cut back, 0 bases at V and 3 bases at J, with 11 bases in the middle. The length of the CDR3 is 15 residues. CDR3 DNA sequence: TGTGCCAGCAGTTACTCACGAGACAGCCACTATGGCTACACCTTC. Encoded protein: CASSYSRDSHYGYTF.

J is TRBJ1-5 and V is TRBV30; 7 nucleotides agree with TRBD1. The CDR3 contains 15 residues. Trimming at V came to 0 bases and at J to 7 bases, leaving 9 bases not matched to a gene. CDR1 is GTSNPN, CDR2 SVGIG, per germline (reference sequence). CDR3: CAWSVLTGVGQPQHF. The CDR3 region has the DNA TGTGCCTGGAGTGTCCTTACAGGGGTTGGGCAGCCCCAGCATTTT.

This clone was picked up one time. V is TRBV5-6 and J is TRBJ1-2, with D unresolved. The V gene's germline CDR1 is SGHDT and CDR2 YYEEEE. The CDR3 length is 14 residues. V lost 0 bases and J 1 base, leaving 7 bases between the germline ends. CDR3 region: CASSLAGFNYGYTF. In nucleotides, the CDR3 is TGTGCCAGCAGCTTGGCCGGGTTTAACTATGGCTACACCTTC.

The rearrangement links TRBV5-1 to TRBJ1-2, with D perhaps TRBD1 (5 bases). Germline CDR1 reads SGHRS; CDR2 reads YFSETQ. The germline V and J ends were trimmed by 4 bases and 2 bases, with 12 bases remaining between them. The CDR3 consists of 14 residues. The DNA for the CDR3 is TGCGCCAGCAGCAAAACAGGAGACAACTATGGCTACACCTTC. Its translation: CASSKTGDNYGYTF.

The chain uses TRBV5-1 and TRBJ1-1; TRBD1 matches at 7 bases. Germline CDR1 reads SGHRS; CDR2 reads YFSETQ. Unmatched junction bases numbered 10, after V lost 3 bases and J lost 5 bases. This CDR3 has 15 amino acids. The CDR3 DNA reads TGCGCCAGCAGCTGGAGCGGGCAGGGGGAGACTGAAGCTTTCTTT. It yields the protein CASSWSGQGETEAFF.

The chain has TRBV27 and TRBJ2-1; TRBD1 agrees at 8 bases. CDR3 length equals 15 residues. J lost 2 bases, V lost 5 bases, and 5 bases had no gene match. Germline lookup yields CDR1 MNHEY and CDR2 SMNVEV (reference sequence). The CDR3 spells CASSTRQGTYNEQFF. Written as DNA, the CDR3 is TGTGCCAGCAGTACTAGACAGGGGACCTACAATGAGCAGTTCTTC.

V usage is TRBV7-9 and J usage is TRBJ2-5, with TRBD2 identical over 9 bases. The germline V gene encodes CDR1 SEHNR and CDR2 FQNEAQ (reference sequence). This CDR3 comprises 13 residues. The trim removed 10 bases at V and 5 bases at J, leaving 8 bases unmatched. The CDR3, as DNA: TGTGCCACCGTAGCGGGAGTCGGGGAGACCCAGTACTTC. This gives the protein CATVAGVGETQYF.

The chain recombines TRBV4-1 with TRBJ2-7; D is perhaps TRBD2 (6 bases). Trimming removed 0 bases at V and 4 bases at J, with 7 bases between. This CDR3 contains 13 residues. CDR1 is MGHRA and CDR2 is YSYEKL in the germline V gene. The DNA of the CDR3 is TGCGCCAGCAGCCAAGAGCGGGATTACGAGCAGTACTTC. Protein product: CASSQERDYEQYF.

The V gene is TRBV7-9, the J gene TRBJ2-4, with D maybe TRBD1 (5 bases). The CDR3 totals 14 residues. The V end lost 3 bases, the J end lost 1 base, and 7 bases lay between the germline ends. Germline CDR1 is SEHNR and CDR2 is FQNEAQ (reference sequence). CDR3 nucleotide sequence: TGTGCCAGCAGCTTTCAGGGTGCCAAAAACATTCAGTACTTC. It codes for CASSFQGAKNIQYF.

This sequence joins TRBV18 and TRBJ1-5, with D possibly being TRBD1 (6 bases). V gave up 4 bases and J gave up 3 bases, with 16 bases separating them. The CDR3 consists of 16 residues. CDR1 is KGHSH, CDR2 LQKENI, per germline. The CDR3 sequence: CASSLQGNGPNQPQHF. DNA of the CDR3: TGTGCCAGCTCACTACAGGGAAACGGGCCCAATCAGCCCCAGCATTTT. The full variable domain, its missing parts supplied by reference TRBV18 and TRBJ1-5, is NAGVMQNPRHLVRRRGQEARLRCSPMKGHSHVYWYRQLPEEGLKFMVYLQKENIIDESGMPKERFSAEFPKEGPSILRIQQVVRGDSAAYFCASSLQGNGPNQPQHFGDGTRLSIL.

About this clone itself: Other DNA sequences in the sample encode the same CDR3. The rearrangement joins TRBV2 to TRBJ1-3; tentatively, D is TRBD1 (5 bases). The CDR3 runs 15 residues. From germline, CDR1 is SNHLY and CDR2 FYNNEI. V was cut by 2 bases and J by 3 bases, with 11 bases left in between. CDR3 in amino acids: CASSESGYSGNTIYF. CDR3 in DNA: TGTGCCAGCAGTGAATCAGGGTACAGTGGAAACACCATATATTTT.